This entry lists 15 T cell receptor beta chains sequenced from one sample in a study of T cell responses to AZD1222 COVID-19 vaccine (dated by TCRdb to the early 2020s). Libraries were made using the immunoSEQ multiplex PCR assay. The immuneACCESS repertoire file appears here via TCRdb, limited to in-frame rearrangements. These files lack a portion of the clones; in checked studies, under half of the deficit traces to unresolved V genes, and the cause of the others is not known. The sample profile shows approximately 180,000 clones; 85% to 95% of them were found once. The ten largest clones capture 0.95% to 1.3% of the sample. The time point label corresponds to: about 28 days (+/-7) after the second vaccine dose. The label giving this sample's treatment or condition can be read as: meningococcal conjugate vaccine given as trial control. This specimen was peripheral blood, taken 28 days after the second dose of the MenACWY control vaccine. Source of these receptors: an adult who received the MenACWY meningococcal vaccine as a control.

The chain couples TRBV5-5 to TRBJ2-7; 9 bases agree with TRBD1. This CDR3 region has 15 residues. Germline values: CDR1 SGHKS, CDR2 YYEKEE (reference sequence). V lost 0 bases, J lost 6 bases, and 7 bases stayed unmatched. The CDR3 nucleotides read TGTGCCAGCAGCTTGGAACAGGGACAGGGTCGCGAGCAGTACTTC. This codes for CASSLEQGQGREQYF. Looking up the rest from reference TRBV5-5 and TRBJ2-7 gives the full variable domain: DAGVTQSPTHLIKTRGQQVTLRCSPISGHKSVSWYQQVLGQGPQFIFQYYEKEERGRGNFPDRFSARQFPNYSSELNVNALLLGDSALYLCASSLEQGQGREQYFGPGTRLTVT.

The chain employs TRBV12-3 or TRBV12-4 and TRBJ2-1; D may match TRBD1 or TRBD2 (5 bases each). The ends were cut back, 4 bases at V and 6 bases at J, with 10 bases in the middle. The CDR3 sequence is 13 residues long. The CDR3 sequence is CASSSGAGNEQFF. DNA of the CDR3: TGTGCCAGCAGTTCTGGGGCGGGCAATGAGCAGTTCTTC.

This clone was counted once. This chain uses TRBV21-1 with TRBJ1-2; the D segment call TRBD1 is taken from the table without a DNA check. TRBV21-1 is a listed pseudogene. The CDR3 is 16 amino acids. CDR3 loop: CASSKATRAGSYGYTF. The CDR3 DNA follows: TGTGCCAGCAGCAAAGCAACCAGGGCAGGTAGCTATGGCTACACCTTC.

The chain is built from TRBV9 and TRBJ1-5; D is ambiguous. CDR1 and CDR2 (germline): SGDLS, YYNGEE. CDR3 length equals 17 residues. V lost 0 bases, J lost 3 bases, and 16 bases lay in between. Written as DNA, the CDR3 is TGTGCCAGCAGCGTAGCCTTTTTGGGAGGGAACAATCAGCCCCAGCATTTT. Translation gives CASSVAFLGGNNQPQHF.

This rearrangement joins TRBV7-2 to TRBJ2-3, with 7 nucleotides matching TRBD2. J lost 1 base, V lost 5 bases, and 6 bases had no gene match. The CDR3 has 15 residues. Germline V gives CDR1 SGHTA, CDR2 FQGNSA. This chain's CDR3 is CASSPGRVGTDTQYF. Here the CDR3 DNA reads TGTGCCAGCAGCCCAGGGAGGGTCGGCACAGATACGCAGTATTTT. The full variable domain, rest sourced from reference TRBV7-2 and TRBJ2-3, is GAGVSQSPSNKVTEKGKDVELRCDPISGHTALYWYRQSLGQGLEFLIYFQGNSAPDKSGLPSDRFSAERTGGSVSTLTIQRTQQEDSAVYLCASSPGRVGTDTQYFGPGTRLTVL.

V is TRBV6-6 and J is TRBJ2-1; 13 positions match TRBD2. The CDR3 runs to 16 residues. Germline assignment: CDR1 MNHNY and CDR2 SVGAGI (reference sequence). The ends lost 4 bases at V and 8 bases at J; junction bases unmatched: 8. As DNA, the CDR3 is TGTGCCAGCAGTTTATGGACTAGCGGGGGTATTGATGAGCAGTTCTTC. Amino acids: CASSLWTSGGIDEQFF.

This chain uses TRBV15 with TRBJ1-3; the D is unclear. Deletions cut 7 bases from V and 1 base from J, with 11 bases between. The CDR3 runs to 14 residues. The V gene's germline CDR1 is LNHNV and CDR2 YYDKDF (reference sequence). The CDR3: CATNPHRSGNTIYF. DNA of the CDR3: TGTGCCACCAATCCACACCGTTCTGGAAACACCATATATTTT.

This rearrangement joins TRBV5-4 to TRBJ1-4; perhaps TRBD1 as D (5 bases). Germline CDR1 SGHNT, CDR2 YYREEE (reference sequence). The CDR3 consists of 14 residues. Trimming pared 0 bases from V and 7 bases from J, leaving 10 bases between. The CDR3 DNA is TGTGCCAGCAGCTTGGCCGGGGGAGGTGAAAAACTGTTTTTT. Translating gives CASSLAGGGEKLFF.

The rearrangement links TRBV19 to TRBJ1-5; 8 nucleotides match TRBD1. Germline CDR1 reads LNHDA; CDR2 reads SQIVND (reference sequence). This CDR3 spans 15 amino acids. Trimming removed 5 bases from V and 3 bases from J; junction bases left unmatched: 6. DNA for the CDR3: TGTGCCAGTAGTGTTCTACAGGGGGACAATCAGCCCCAGCATTTT. Protein sequence: CASSVLQGDNQPQHF.

The gene calls are TRBV9 and TRBJ1-5, with D unresolved. Per germline, CDR1 SGDLS and CDR2 YYNGEE. This CDR3 is 16 amino acids long. V gave up 3 bases and J gave up 2 bases, with 15 bases separating them. Here the CDR3 DNA reads TGTGCCAGCAGCGGGCGGGTCCCCGGGGGCAATCAGCCCCAGCATTTT. Translated, it gives CASSGRVPGGNQPQHF.

The chain is built from TRBV30 and TRBJ1-3; D remains ambiguous. This CDR3 region has 13 residues. Germline loops: CDR1 GTSNPN, CDR2 SVGIG (reference sequence). Trimming removed 4 bases at V and 0 bases at J, with 7 bases between. CDR3 protein: CAWNANSGNTIYF. The DNA for the CDR3 is TGTGCCTGGAACGCGAACTCTGGAAACACCATATATTTT.

The rearrangement uses TRBV19 and TRBJ2-7, with D possibly being TRBD1 (6 bases). The V gene's germline CDR1 is LNHDA and CDR2 SQIVND (reference sequence). V was cut by 3 bases and J by 0 bases, with 12 bases left in between. The CDR3 has 15 residues. CDR3 loop: CASSMGATSSYEQYF. CDR3 nucleotide sequence: TGTGCCAGTAGTATGGGGGCCACCAGCTCCTACGAGCAGTACTTC.

The gene calls are TRBV7-9 and TRBJ1-2; D is uncertain. CDR3 size: 12 residues. Germline lookup yields CDR1 SEHNR and CDR2 FQNEAQ (reference sequence). V lost 5 bases and J lost 4, with 8 bases in between. Written as DNA, the CDR3 is TGTGCCAGCAGCCCCGTGGGCTATGGCTACACCTTC. Translating gives CASSPVGYGYTF.

The genes are TRBV19 and TRBJ1-1; D is uncertain. The germline gives CDR1 LNHDA, CDR2 SQIVND (reference sequence). The V end was cut by 5 bases, the J end by 1 base, with 11 bases between. The CDR3 length is 14 residues. DNA for the CDR3: TGTGCCAGTAGTCTAGGGCATGGGAACACTGAAGCTTTCTTT. It yields the protein CASSLGHGNTEAFF.

The CDR3 bases are TGTGCCCTTGCTCCAAAGGGGCGAGACTATGGCTACACCTTC. Protein sequence: CALAPKGRDYGYTF. This chain joins TRBV7-8 and TRBJ1-2, with D perhaps TRBD1 (5 bases). V lost 11 bases and J lost 3, with 19 bases in between. The CDR3 spans 14 residues. CDR1 and CDR2 (germline): SGHVS, FQNEAQ.